This TCR beta chain is drawn from a study of T cell responses to AZD1222 COVID-19 vaccine. Regarding the study as a whole: Following two doses of AZD1222, Spike-specific TCR breadth and depth rose. Repertoire samples came only from after the peak T cell response.

This clone was seen only once. The antigen is unknown. Method: immunoSEQ multiplex PCR; TCRdb's copy keeps in-frame clones and lacks some. The data show roughly 170,000 clones, 85% to 95% seen once. The CDR3 totals 14 residues. The V end was cut by 1 base, the J end by 9 bases, with 13 bases between. Germline values: CDR1 MDHEN, CDR2 SYDVKM. The receptor comes from an adult who received the AZD1222 COVID-19 vaccine. The rearrangement links TRBV28 to TRBJ1-5; no firm D call. The material was peripheral blood, obtained 28 days after the second AZD1222 dose. CDR3 coding DNA: TGTGCCAGCAGTTTATCACTCCGAGCGCGGCCCCAGCATTTT. Protein: CASSLSLRARPQHF.